This entry is about one T cell receptor beta chain. Data came from immunoSEQ multiplex PCR; TCRdb stores just in-frame clones and leaves some out. The sample has some 80,000 clones, 95% to 98% seen once. These data originate in a study of technical replicates of blood from several donors. Germline assignment: CDR1 MDHEN and CDR2 SYDVKM. There are 16 residues in the CDR3. The V end was cut by 7 bases, the J end by 2 bases, with 20 bases between. The sample was T cells isolated from PBMCs. The chain joins TRBV28 to TRBJ2-5, with D possibly being TRBD2 (6 bases). The receptor comes from a human donor in good health. The CDR3 region is CASTLRISGGQETQYF. The CDR3 DNA reads TGTGCCAGCACCCTACGGATTTCCGGGGGACAAGAGACCCAGTACTTC. Full variable domain (rest looked up from reference TRBV28 and TRBJ2-5): DVKVTQSSRYLVKRTGEKVFLECVQDMDHENMFWYRQDPGLGLRLIYFSYDVKMKEKGDIPEGYSVSREKKERFSLILESASTNQTSMYLCASTLRISGGQETQYFGPGTRLLVL.